This T cell receptor beta chain was observed in a study of graft-versus-host responses after intestinal transplantation. As for the study in general: All recipients were given anti-thymocyte globulin induction, and tacrolimus and steroids were then administered for about three years.

Whole-study results and caveats: Those patients showing graft-donor T cell macrochimerism displayed high graft-versus-host to host-versus-graft clonal ratios in allografts. GvH clones turned up in recipient marrow; some had shown up first in ileum or blood.

This clone was seen once. Its target is not known. Clones were read by immunoSEQ multiplex PCR, and TCRdb kept only the in-frame ones, dropping some. The repertoire holds under 45,000 clones, with 80% to 95% as singletons. Germline lookup yields CDR1 SGHAT and CDR2 FQNNGV. V dropped 5 bases and J dropped 1 base, with 18 bases sitting between them. The CDR3 runs to 16 residues. The rearrangement links TRBV11-2 to TRBJ2-7, with D possibly being TRBD2 (6 bases). The sample was PBMCs, taken 700 to 750 days after intestinal transplantation. The receptor was derived from a human patient who received an intestinal transplant, so some T cells may come from the graft donor. The CDR3 coding sequence is TGTGCCAGCAGCATAGCGGCGACCGGGCTATCCTACGAGCAGTACTTC. Amino acid sequence: CASSIAATGLSYEQYF.